Below are 20 T cell receptor beta chains sequenced from a single sample in a study of shared clonotypes between healthy human individuals. Produced via immunoSEQ multiplex PCR; TCRdb's table is partial and in-frame only. The sample carries a few hundred thousand clones, around 81% recorded once. Sequenced material: PBMCs. The receptors originated from a woman between 40 and 55 years old in good health. Some clones in this sample may be carry-over from other donors' samples.

V is TRBV2 and J is TRBJ1-2, with TRBD1 identical over 9 bases. The germline gives CDR1 SNHLY, CDR2 FYNNEI. CDR3 size: 14 residues. V was clipped by 7 bases and J by 3 bases; unmatched bases: 6. DNA for the CDR3: TGTGCCAGCAATAACAGGGGGCCGGACTATGGCTACACCTTC. It translates to CASNNRGPDYGYTF. Full variable domain (missing parts from reference TRBV2 and TRBJ1-2): EPEVTQTPSHQVTQMGQEVILRCVPISNHLYFYWYRQILGQKVEFLVSFYNNEISEKSEIFDDQFSVERPDGSNFTLKIRSTKLEDSAMYFCASNNRGPDYGYTFGSGTRLTVV.

This clone was counted only a few times. This chain joins TRBV30 and TRBJ1-1; D may be TRBD1 (5 bases). Germline V gives CDR1 GTSNPN, CDR2 SVGIG (reference sequence). This CDR3 comprises 13 residues. Trimming shortened V by 4 bases and J by 3 bases, and 12 bases separated the two germline ends. The DNA of the CDR3 is TGTGCCTGGACAGGGAATCGGTACACTGAAGCTTTCTTT. Amino acids: CAWTGNRYTEAFF.

This clone was picked up a small number of times. The V gene is TRBV11-2, the J gene TRBJ2-7, with D hard to call. Germline lookup yields CDR1 SGHAT and CDR2 FQNNGV. The V gene lost 1 base and the J gene lost 2 bases, with 6 bases spanning the gap. CDR3 length: 13 residues. DNA of the CDR3: TGTGCCAGCAGCTTAGCGGACGCCTACGAGCAGTACTTC. This sequence encodes CASSLADAYEQYF.

The chain employs TRBV6-6 and TRBJ2-3; tentatively, D is TRBD2 (5 bases). Between the trimmed V and J ends, which lost 6 bases and 4 bases, there was a span of 14 bases. This CDR3 contains 14 residues. The germline gives CDR1 MNHNY, CDR2 SVGAGI (reference sequence). The chain's CDR3 is CASSPLVKPDTQYF. The CDR3 nucleotides are TGTGCCAGCAGCCCACTAGTGAAGCCAGATACGCAGTATTTT.

CDR3 nucleotide sequence: TGTGCCAGCAGCTTAGTGGCGGCGGGAGAGACCCAGTACTTC. It translates to CASSLVAAGETQYF. The rearrangement joins TRBV7-2 to TRBJ2-5; D might be TRBD2 (5 bases). V lost 1 base to trimming and J lost 4 bases, with 10 bases between them. Germline V lookup: CDR1 SGHTA, CDR2 FQGNSA. The CDR3 has 14 residues.

This rearrangement joins TRBV29-1 to TRBJ2-2, with 9 bases lining up with TRBD2. Germline trimming cut 4 bases from V and 6 bases from J; bases unmatched to any gene: 6. This CDR3 is built from 14 residues. The germline V gene has CDR1 SQVTM and CDR2 ANQGSEA. The CDR3 reads CSVVVAGVAGELFF. The CDR3 DNA sequence: TGCAGCGTTGTGGTAGCGGGAGTGGCCGGGGAGCTGTTTTTT.

In this sample, this clone turned up once. CDR3 in DNA: TGTGCCAGCAGCCCCCTGGACAGGGACTTTTATGGCTACACCTTC. Translation: CASSPLDRDFYGYTF. The chain couples TRBV28 to TRBJ1-2; 8 bases agree with TRBD1. The CDR3 consists of 15 residues. Looked up from germline, CDR1 is MDHEN and CDR2 is SYDVKM. Trimming took 6 bases from V and 5 from J; bases not matched to a gene: 11.

This chain joins TRBV30 and TRBJ1-1; D perhaps matches TRBD1 (5 bases). CDR1 and CDR2 from the germline V gene are GTSNPN and SVGIG (reference sequence). The V and J ends lost 2 bases and 3 bases respectively, with 7 bases between them. The CDR3 length is 12 residues. CDR3 sequence reads: CAWSRGYTEAFF. The CDR3 bases are TGTGCCTGGAGTAGGGGATACACTGAAGCTTTCTTT.

The J gene is TRBJ2-3, the V gene TRBV7-3; the D gene is possibly TRBD1 (6 bases). Trimming pared 3 bases from V and 2 bases from J, leaving 9 bases between. The CDR3 length is 14 residues. Looked up from germline, CDR1 is SGHTA and CDR2 is FQGTGA. CDR3 bases: TGTGCCAGCAGCTTGTGGGGGCCCACAGATACGCAGTATTTT. Translated: CASSLWGPTDTQYF.

The rearrangement uses TRBV18 and TRBJ1-1; 7 bases match TRBD1. There are 13 residues in the CDR3. The germline V gene has CDR1 KGHSH and CDR2 LQKENI. Trimming at V came to 1 base and at J to 6 bases, leaving 2 bases not matched to a gene. For the CDR3, the DNA is TGTGCCAGCTCACCACAGGGGGCCGCTGAAGCTTTCTTT. It is translated as CASSPQGAAEAFF.

The V and J genes are TRBV19 and TRBJ1-5, with TRBD1 matching over 9 bases. Germline assignment: CDR1 LNHDA and CDR2 SQIVND (reference sequence). This CDR3 contains 13 residues. V was clipped by 6 bases and J by 7 bases; unmatched bases: 4. Written as DNA, the CDR3 is TGTGCCAGTAGCCGGGACAGGGTCCAGCCCCAGCATTTT. Translating it yields CASSRDRVQPQHF.

V and J are TRBV28 and TRBJ2-7; tentatively, D is TRBD1 or TRBD2 (5 bases each). Per the germline V gene, CDR1 is MDHEN and CDR2 is SYDVKM. Trimming pared 6 bases from V and 7 bases from J, leaving 19 bases between. The CDR3 runs 14 residues. The CDR3 protein is CASSPGTTVGEQYF. CDR3 nucleotide sequence: TGTGCCAGCAGCCCGGGGACCACCGTTGGGGAGCAGTACTTC. Using reference TRBV28 and TRBJ2-7 for the parts outside the CDR3, the full variable domain is DVKVTQSSRYLVKRTGEKVFLECVQDMDHENMFWYRQDPGLGLRLIYFSYDVKMKEKGDIPEGYSVSREKKERFSLILESASTNQTSMYLCASSPGTTVGEQYFGPGTRLTVT.

The chain has TRBV11-2 and TRBJ1-2, with 7 positions matching TRBD1. The germline V gene has CDR1 SGHAT and CDR2 FQNNGV. The V gene end was trimmed by 5 bases and the J gene end by 0 bases; junction bases not matched to a gene: 6. The CDR3 runs to 15 residues. The CDR3 sequence is CASSLNRGANYGYTF. The CDR3 region has the DNA TGTGCCAGCAGCCTTAACAGGGGTGCTAACTATGGCTACACCTTC.

Only one count was recorded for this clone. The rearrangement links TRBV15 to TRBJ1-2; a possible D gene is TRBD1 (5 bases). CDR1 is LNHNV and CDR2 is YYDKDF in the germline V gene (reference sequence). V was shortened by 0 bases and J by 1 base, with 9 bases between the two germline ends. The CDR3 is 15 residues long. The CDR3, as DNA: TGTGCCACCAGCAGAGACAGGGCCAATAACTATGGCTACACCTTC. This encodes CATSRDRANNYGYTF. Full variable domain (missing parts from reference TRBV15 and TRBJ1-2): DAMVIQNPRYQVTQFGKPVTLSCSQTLNHNVMYWYQQKSSQAPKLLFHYYDKDFNNEADTPDNFQSRRPNTSFCFLDIRSPGLGDTAMYLCATSRDRANNYGYTFGSGTRLTVV.

The CDR3 DNA follows: TGTGCCAGCAGGCCGGACCACTCCTACGAGCAGTACTTC. Translating gives CASRPDHSYEQYF. The rearrangement links TRBV2 to TRBJ2-7; no clear D gene. The germline CDR1 and CDR2 sequences are SNHLY and FYNNEI. Trimming left V 6 bases short and J 0 bases short, with 9 bases between. The CDR3 is made up of 13 amino acids. Based on the CDR3 plus reference TRBV2 and TRBJ2-7, the full variable domain is EPEVTQTPSHQVTQMGQEVILRCVPISNHLYFYWYRQILGQKVEFLVSFYNNEISEKSEIFDDQFSVERPDGSNFTLKIRSTKLEDSAMYFCASRPDHSYEQYFGPGTRLTVT.

The CDR3 nucleotides read TGTGCCAGCTCAACCGGCCGAGGGGACACAGATACGCAGTATTTT. Its protein is CASSTGRGDTDTQYF. The chain has TRBV18 and TRBJ2-3; D tentatively reads TRBD1 or TRBD2 (5 bases each). Germline V gene lookup returns CDR1 KGHSH and CDR2 LQKENI. V was trimmed by 5 bases and J by 2 bases, leaving 14 bases between them. The CDR3 runs 15 residues.

The chain couples TRBV11-3 to TRBJ2-2, with TRBD2 as a possible D gene (6 bases). Trimming stripped 5 bases from V and 0 bases from J, with 10 bases between. Germline CDR1 is SGHNT and CDR2 is YENEEA. The CDR3 spans 15 residues. Here the CDR3 DNA reads TGTGCCAGCAGCCCGACGGGGGCGAACACCGGGGAGCTGTTTTTT. Protein product: CASSPTGANTGELFF.

The chain links TRBV2 to TRBJ2-7; D gene ambiguous. The germline CDR1 and CDR2 sequences are SNHLY and FYNNEI. Trimming pared 3 bases from V and 2 bases from J, leaving 11 bases between. The CDR3 covers 14 residues. The CDR3 protein is CASSDSAATYEQYF. As DNA, the CDR3 is TGTGCCAGCAGTGATTCCGCTGCTACCTACGAGCAGTACTTC. The variable domain in full, with the rest retrieved from reference TRBV2 and TRBJ2-7, is EPEVTQTPSHQVTQMGQEVILRCVPISNHLYFYWYRQILGQKVEFLVSFYNNEISEKSEIFDDQFSVERPDGSNFTLKIRSTKLEDSAMYFCASSDSAATYEQYFGPGTRLTVT.

Concerning this clone itself: A much bigger clone sits one base away, suggesting this may be a read error. Other DNA sequences in this specimen translate into the identical CDR3. The chain combines TRBV7-2 with TRBJ2-3, with TRBD2 matching over 11 bases. Trimming at V came to 6 bases and at J to 6 bases, leaving 11 bases not matched to a gene. This CDR3 contains 16 residues. From germline, CDR1 is SGHTA and CDR2 FQGNSA. CDR3 bases: TGTGCCAGCAGACAACTAGCGGGAGCCTTCACGGATACGCAGTATTTT. Translated: CASRQLAGAFTDTQYF.

The chain carries TRBV7-2 and TRBJ1-1; D unresolved. Trimming took 3 bases from V and 4 from J, leaving 12 bases between them. The CDR3 length is 14 residues. The germline CDR1 and CDR2 sequences are SGHTA and FQGNSA. The CDR3 reads CASSFSGLGTEAFF. CDR3 nucleotides: TGTGCCAGCAGCTTCTCTGGTTTGGGCACTGAAGCTTTCTTT. The entire variable domain, with the rest obtained from reference TRBV7-2 and TRBJ1-1, is as follows: GAGVSQSPSNKVTEKGKDVELRCDPISGHTALYWYRQSLGQGLEFLIYFQGNSAPDKSGLPSDRFSAERTGGSVSTLTIQRTQQEDSAVYLCASSFSGLGTEAFFGQGTRLTVV.